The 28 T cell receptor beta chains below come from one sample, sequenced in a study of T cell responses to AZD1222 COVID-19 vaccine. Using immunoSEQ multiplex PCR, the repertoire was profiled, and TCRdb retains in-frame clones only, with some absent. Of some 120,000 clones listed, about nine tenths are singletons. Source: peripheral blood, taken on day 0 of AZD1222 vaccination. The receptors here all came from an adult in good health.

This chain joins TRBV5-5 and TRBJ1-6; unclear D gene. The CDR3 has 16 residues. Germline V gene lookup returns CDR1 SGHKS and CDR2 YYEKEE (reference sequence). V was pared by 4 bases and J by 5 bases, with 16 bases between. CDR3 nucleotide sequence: TGTGCCAGCAGCGGCCTATTGGGGTCCGATAATTCACCCCTCCACTTT. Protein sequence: CASSGLLGSDNSPLHF.

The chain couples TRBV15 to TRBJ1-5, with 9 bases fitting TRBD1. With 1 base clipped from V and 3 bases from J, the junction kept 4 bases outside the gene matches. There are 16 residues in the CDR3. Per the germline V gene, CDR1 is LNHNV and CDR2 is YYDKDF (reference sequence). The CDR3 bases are TGTGCCACCAGCAGAGCCGGGACAGGGAACAATCAGCCCCAGCATTTT. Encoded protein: CATSRAGTGNNQPQHF. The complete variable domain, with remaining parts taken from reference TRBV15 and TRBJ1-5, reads DAMVIQNPRYQVTQFGKPVTLSCSQTLNHNVMYWYQQKSSQAPKLLFHYYDKDFNNEADTPDNFQSRRPNTSFCFLDIRSPGLGDTAMYLCATSRAGTGNNQPQHFGDGTRLSIL.

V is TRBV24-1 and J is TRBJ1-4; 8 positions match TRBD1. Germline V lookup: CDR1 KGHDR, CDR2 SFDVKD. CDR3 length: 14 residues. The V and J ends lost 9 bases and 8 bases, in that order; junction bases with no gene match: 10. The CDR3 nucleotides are TGTGCCACCCCCGAGGGCAGGGGGCGCGAAAAACTGTTTTTT. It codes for CATPEGRGREKLFF.

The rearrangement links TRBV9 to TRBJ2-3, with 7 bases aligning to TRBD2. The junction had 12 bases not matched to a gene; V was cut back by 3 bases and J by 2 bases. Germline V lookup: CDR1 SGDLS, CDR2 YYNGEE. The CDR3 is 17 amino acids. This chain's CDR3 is CASSEVGTTRNTDTQYF. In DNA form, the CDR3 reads TGTGCCAGCAGCGAGGTTGGGACTACTCGGAACACAGATACGCAGTATTTT.

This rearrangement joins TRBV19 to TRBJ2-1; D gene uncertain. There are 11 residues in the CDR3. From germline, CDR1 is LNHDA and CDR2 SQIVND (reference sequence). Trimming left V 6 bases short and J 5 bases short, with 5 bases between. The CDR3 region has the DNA TGTGCCAGTAGCAGTAACAATGAGCAGTTCTTC. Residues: CASSSNNEQFF.

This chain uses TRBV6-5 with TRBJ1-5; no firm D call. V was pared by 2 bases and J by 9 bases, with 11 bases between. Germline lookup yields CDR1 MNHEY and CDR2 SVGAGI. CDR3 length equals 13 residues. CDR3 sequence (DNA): TGTGCCAGCAGTTACGCACCTCCGGGGCCCCAGCATTTT. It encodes CASSYAPPGPQHF.

The CDR3: CASSPGQENTGELFF. The CDR3 bases are TGCGCCAGCAGCCCTGGACAGGAGAACACCGGGGAGCTGTTTTTT. The V call is TRBV5-1, the J call TRBJ2-2; 7 positions agree with TRBD1. The CDR3 totals 15 residues. From germline, CDR1 is SGHRS and CDR2 YFSETQ. Trimming at V came to 4 bases and at J to 1 base, leaving 4 bases not matched to a gene.

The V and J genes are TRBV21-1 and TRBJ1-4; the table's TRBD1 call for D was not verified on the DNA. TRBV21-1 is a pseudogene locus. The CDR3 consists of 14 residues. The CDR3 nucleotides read TGTGCCAGCCCATCCCCACAGGAACGTGAAAAACTGTTTTTT. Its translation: CASPSPQEREKLFF.

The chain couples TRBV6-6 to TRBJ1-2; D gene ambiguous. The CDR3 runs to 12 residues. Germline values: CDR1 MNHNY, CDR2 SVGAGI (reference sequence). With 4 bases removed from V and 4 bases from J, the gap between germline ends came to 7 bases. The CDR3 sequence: CASSSTSYGYTF. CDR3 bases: TGTGCCAGCAGTTCGACGAGCTATGGCTACACCTTC.

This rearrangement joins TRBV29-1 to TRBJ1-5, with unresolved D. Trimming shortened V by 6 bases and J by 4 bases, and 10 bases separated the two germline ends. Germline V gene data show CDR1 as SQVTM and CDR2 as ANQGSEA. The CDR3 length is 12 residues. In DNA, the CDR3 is TGCAGCGTCGGGGAACCAAATCAGCCCCAGCATTTT. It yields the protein CSVGEPNQPQHF.

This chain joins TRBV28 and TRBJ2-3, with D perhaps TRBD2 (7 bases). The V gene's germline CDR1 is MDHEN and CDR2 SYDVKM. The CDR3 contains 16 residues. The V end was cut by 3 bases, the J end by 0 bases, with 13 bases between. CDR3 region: CASSLPAGASTDTQYF. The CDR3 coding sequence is TGTGCCAGCAGTTTGCCGGCGGGGGCTAGCACAGATACGCAGTATTTT.

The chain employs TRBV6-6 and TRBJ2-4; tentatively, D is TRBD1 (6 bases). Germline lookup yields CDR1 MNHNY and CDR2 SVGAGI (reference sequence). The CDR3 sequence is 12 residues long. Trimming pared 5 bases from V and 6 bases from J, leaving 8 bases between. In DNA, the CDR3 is TGTGCCAGCAGTCCACAGGGAAACATTCAGTACTTC. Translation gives CASSPQGNIQYF.

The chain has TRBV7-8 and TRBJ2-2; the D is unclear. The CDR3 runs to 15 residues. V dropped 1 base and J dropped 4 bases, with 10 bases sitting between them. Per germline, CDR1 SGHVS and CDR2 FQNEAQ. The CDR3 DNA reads TGTGCCAGCAGCTTAGAGACATTGGGCACCGGGGAGCTGTTTTTT. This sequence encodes CASSLETLGTGELFF.

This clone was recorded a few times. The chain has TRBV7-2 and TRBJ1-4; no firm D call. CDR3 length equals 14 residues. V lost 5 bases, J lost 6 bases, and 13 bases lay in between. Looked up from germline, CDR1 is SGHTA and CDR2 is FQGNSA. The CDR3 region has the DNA TGTGCCAGCAGCCCGGGGAACGGGGATGAAAAACTGTTTTTT. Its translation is CASSPGNGDEKLFF.

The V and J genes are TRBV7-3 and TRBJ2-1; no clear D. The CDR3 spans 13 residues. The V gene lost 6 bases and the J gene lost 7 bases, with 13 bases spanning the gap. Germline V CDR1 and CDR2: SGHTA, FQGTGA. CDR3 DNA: TGTGCCAGCAGTTCAGGACCCCAGAATGAGCAGTTCTTC. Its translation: CASSSGPQNEQFF.

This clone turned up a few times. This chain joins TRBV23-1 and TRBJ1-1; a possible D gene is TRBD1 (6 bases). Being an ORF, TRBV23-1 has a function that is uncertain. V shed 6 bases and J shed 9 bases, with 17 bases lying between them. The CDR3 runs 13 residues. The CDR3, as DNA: TGCGCCAGCAGCCGAATCAGGGGTACTAAAGCTTTCTTT. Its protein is CASSRIRGTKAFF.

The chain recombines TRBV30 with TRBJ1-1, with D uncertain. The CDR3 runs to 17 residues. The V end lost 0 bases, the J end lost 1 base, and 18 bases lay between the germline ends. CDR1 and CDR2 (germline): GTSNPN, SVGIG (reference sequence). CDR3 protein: CAWSVWGSGWANTEAFF. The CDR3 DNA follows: TGTGCCTGGAGTGTTTGGGGATCGGGGTGGGCGAACACTGAAGCTTTCTTT.

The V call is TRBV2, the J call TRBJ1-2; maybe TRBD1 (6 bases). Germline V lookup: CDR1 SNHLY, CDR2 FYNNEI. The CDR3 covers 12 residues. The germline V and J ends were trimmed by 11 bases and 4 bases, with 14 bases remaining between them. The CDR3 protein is CAGRQELYGYTF. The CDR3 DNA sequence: TGTGCCGGACGACAGGAGCTCTATGGCTACACCTTC.

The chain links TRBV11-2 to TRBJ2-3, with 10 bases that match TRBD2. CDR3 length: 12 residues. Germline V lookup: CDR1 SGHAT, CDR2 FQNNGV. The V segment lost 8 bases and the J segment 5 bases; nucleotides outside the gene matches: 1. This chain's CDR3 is CASRLAGDTQYF. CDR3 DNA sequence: TGTGCCAGCCGACTAGCGGGAGATACGCAGTATTTT.

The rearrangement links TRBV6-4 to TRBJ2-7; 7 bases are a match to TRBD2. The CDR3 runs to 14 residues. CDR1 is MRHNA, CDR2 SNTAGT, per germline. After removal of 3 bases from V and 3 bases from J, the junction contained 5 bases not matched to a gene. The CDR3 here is CASSEAGWVYEQYF. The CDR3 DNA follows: TGTGCCAGCAGTGAAGCGGGATGGGTCTACGAGCAGTACTTC.

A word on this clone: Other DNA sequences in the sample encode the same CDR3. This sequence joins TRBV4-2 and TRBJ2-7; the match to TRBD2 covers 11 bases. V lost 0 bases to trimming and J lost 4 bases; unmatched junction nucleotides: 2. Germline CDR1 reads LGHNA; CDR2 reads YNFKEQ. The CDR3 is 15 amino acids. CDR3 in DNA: TGTGCCAGCAGCCAAGAGACTAGCGGGGATTACGAGCAGTACTTC. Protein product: CASSQETSGDYEQYF.

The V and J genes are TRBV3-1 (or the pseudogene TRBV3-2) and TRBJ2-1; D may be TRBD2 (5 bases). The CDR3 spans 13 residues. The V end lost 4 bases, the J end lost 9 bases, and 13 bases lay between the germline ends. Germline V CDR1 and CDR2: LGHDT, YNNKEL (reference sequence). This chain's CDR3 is CASSLASSREQFF. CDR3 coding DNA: TGTGCCAGCAGCCTGGCTAGCTCACGTGAGCAGTTCTTC.

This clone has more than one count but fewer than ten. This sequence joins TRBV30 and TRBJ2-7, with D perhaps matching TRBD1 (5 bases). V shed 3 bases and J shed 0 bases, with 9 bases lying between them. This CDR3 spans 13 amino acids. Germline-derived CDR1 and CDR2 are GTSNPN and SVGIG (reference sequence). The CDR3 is CAWSVTDSYEQYF. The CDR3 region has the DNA TGTGCCTGGAGCGTGACAGACTCCTACGAGCAGTACTTC.

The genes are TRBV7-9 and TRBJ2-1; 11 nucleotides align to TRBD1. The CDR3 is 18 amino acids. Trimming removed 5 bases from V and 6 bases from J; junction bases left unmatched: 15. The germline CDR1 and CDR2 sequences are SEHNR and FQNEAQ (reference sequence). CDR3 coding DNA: TGTGCCAGCAGCCTCGATACGGGACAGGGGGTTTTGTTCAATGAGCAGTTCTTC. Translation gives CASSLDTGQGVLFNEQFF.

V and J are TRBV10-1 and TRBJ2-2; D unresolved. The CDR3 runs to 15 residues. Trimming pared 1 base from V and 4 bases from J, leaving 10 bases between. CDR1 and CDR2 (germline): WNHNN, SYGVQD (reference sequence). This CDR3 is CASSEYRRLTGELFF. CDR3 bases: TGCGCCAGCAGTGAGTACCGACGACTCACCGGGGAGCTGTTTTTT.

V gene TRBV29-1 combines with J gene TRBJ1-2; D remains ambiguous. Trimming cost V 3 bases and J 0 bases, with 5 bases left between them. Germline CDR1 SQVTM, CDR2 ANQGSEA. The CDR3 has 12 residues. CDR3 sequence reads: CSVEATNYGYTF. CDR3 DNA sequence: TGCAGCGTTGAGGCCACTAACTATGGCTACACCTTC.

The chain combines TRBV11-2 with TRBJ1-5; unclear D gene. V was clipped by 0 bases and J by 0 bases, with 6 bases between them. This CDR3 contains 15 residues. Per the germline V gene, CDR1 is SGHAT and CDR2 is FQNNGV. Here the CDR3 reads CASSLEVDSNQPQHF. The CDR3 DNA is TGTGCCAGCAGCTTAGAGGTTGATAGCAATCAGCCCCAGCATTTT.

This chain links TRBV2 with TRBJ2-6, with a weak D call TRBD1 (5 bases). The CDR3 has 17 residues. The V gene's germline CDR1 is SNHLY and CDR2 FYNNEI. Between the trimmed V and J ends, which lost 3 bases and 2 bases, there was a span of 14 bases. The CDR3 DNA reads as TGTGCCAGCAGTGATGGGGCAGGGAATGCTGGGGCCAACGTCCTGACTTTC. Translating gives CASSDGAGNAGANVLTF.